This is a list of T cell receptor beta chains from one sample in a study of blood T cells in healthy people across ages. TCRdb analysed the 5' RACE reads with MiXCR anew, one entry per CDR3 protein. The top ten hold roughly 8% of the sample, which has some 1.5 million distinct CDR3 sequences, roughly 30% seen once. Sequenced material: blood. The source of these receptors is a woman aged 25 to 39 in good health. CDR3s include the opening cysteine and the closing phenylalanine or tryptophan. A D gene is named only where the DNA matches it firmly. Expanded clones are given a class, and other clones once, few, many or no size at all.

J gene	V gene	D gene	clone size	CDR3 protein	CDR3 DNA
TRBJ1-2	TRBV24-1	NA	NA	CATHSEGQGNRLTGYTF	TGTGCCACTCACTCGGAGGGCCAGGGGAATCGACTCACTGGCTACACCTTC
TRBJ2-7	TRBV29-1	NA	many	CSVSTEGYEQYF	TGCAGCGTTTCGACAGAAGGCTACGAGCAGTACTTC
TRBJ1-2	TRBV4-1	NA	few	CASSQDEGTSRYTF	TGCGCCAGCAGCCAAGATGAAGGGACGTCGAGGTACACCTTC
TRBJ2-3	TRBV5-1	NA	few	CASSSTGTRADTQYF	TGCGCCAGCAGCTCGACCGGGACTCGGGCAGATACGCAGTATTTT
TRBJ1-2	TRBV29-1	NA	NA	CSVPGSFPNYGYTF	TGCAGCGTTCCAGGGTCTTTTCCTAACTATGGCTACACCTTC
TRBJ1-5	TRBV28	NA	NA	CASIRDSNQPQHF	TGTGCCAGCATCAGGGATAGCAATCAGCCCCAGCATTTT
TRBJ2-7	TRBV7-9	NA	few	CASSSGVSGVEQYF	TGTGCCAGCAGCTCGGGTGTATCGGGGGTCGAGCAGTACTTC
TRBJ2-7	TRBV5-5	NA	NA	CASSLGGLNYEQYF	TGTGCCAGCAGCTTGGGGGGACTCAACTACGAGCAGTACTTC
TRBJ1-2	TRBV6-1	NA	few	CASSERSRGRTNYGYTF	TGTGCCAGCAGCGAAAGAAGCCGGGGACGGACTAACTATGGCTACACCTTC
TRBJ1-4	TRBV29-1	NA	NA	CSVLAYNHRTTTNEKLFF	TGCAGCGTTCTGGCTTACAATCATCGAACCACAACTAATGAAAAACTGTTTTTT